This T cell receptor (beta chain) came from a study of T cell responses to AZD1222 COVID-19 vaccine (dated by TCRdb to the early 2020s). About the study as a whole: A total of just over 230 trial participants underwent TCR sequencing, of whom about 200 had received two doses of AZD1222 and some 25 had received two doses of the MenACWY control vaccine. Trial participants were enrolled into age subgroups of 18-55, 56-69 and 70-plus years, which contained around 140, 26 and 57 TCR-sequenced participants, respectively.

Regarding this clone: Its antigen remains unidentified. No base-level quality is on record; no much larger clone is a single base apart.

Via the germline V gene (reference sequence), CDR1 is SGHNT and CDR2 YYREEE. Deletion took 4 bases off V and 5 bases off J, with a span of 9 bases between the germline ends. Counted from cysteine to phenylalanine, this CDR3 has 12 amino acids. Left in the record is the CDR3 DNA by itself, 36 bases read in frame from the first base. Explained via the paper, the time point label denotes: about 28 days (+/-7) after the second vaccine dose. Because spike-specific TCR depth and breadth did not differ between the two schedules, AZD1222 recipients who got a second dose at roughly 4 weeks were pooled with those who got a second dose at roughly 12 weeks. Vaccinee samples came from UK trials COV001 and COV002, including a single-blind randomized controlled phase 2/3 trial of AZD1222 (ChAdOx1 nCoV-19) in healthy adults. For TCRbeta chain sequencing, PBMC samples were collected from trial participants at day 0 and at day 28 after the second dose.

The paper as a whole reports these results and caveats: Conclusions about previously exposed vaccinees are limited because only six or seven AZD1222 recipients were SARS-CoV-2 seropositive at baseline. CD4 TCRs associated with the vaccine covered the entire spike protein, and the dominant responses were in regions 160-218 and 743-854. Epitopes outside the regions mutated in the B.1.351 and B.1.1.7 variants were reportedly recognized by nearly half of the unique spike-specific TCRs. The 56-69-year group was small, and its depth increase did not reach significance, likely because of low power. Spike-specific TCR breadth and depth rose significantly after two AZD1222 doses compared with day 0 and with MenACWY recipients. Because no day 14 peak-response samples were available, the repertoires could be characterized only after the peak T cell response. Most participants were white British and females outnumbered males, and the authors suggested that clonal diversity may have been underestimated.

The CDR3 regions of human TCRbeta chains were subjected to immunosequencing. In the authors' own workflow: TCRs in the repertoires were compared against a reference library of SARS-CoV-2-specific TCRs that had been generated with the MIRA antigen-specificity platform. Breadth meant the fraction of unique TCRs that were SARS-CoV-2-associated, whereas depth meant the fraction of total T cells that were SARS-CoV-2-associated. Using the MIRA data, each spike-specific TCR was mapped to the spike region that the TCR reacts to and placed in a CD4 or CD8 class. Log10-transformed breadth and depth values were compared by one-way ANOVA with Sidak's multiple comparisons tests. TCRdb retrieved this table from immuneACCESS and kept in-frame rearrangements only. Not all clones are present; in checked studies, unresolved V genes account for under half, and no reason is known for the remainder. The V and J calls and clone size come from that table; D and trimming were worked out from the DNA. A total of roughly 95,000 clones appear in this sample, about 94% of them only once. The top ten clones comprise roughly 3.1% of the sample.

The sample was peripheral blood, taken 28 days after the second AZD1222 dose. This receptor was identified in an adult who received the AZD1222 COVID-19 vaccine. The rearrangement joined TRBV5-4 to TRBJ1-1, with an unclear D gene assignment. The CDR3 here reads CASSAQRTEAFF. The sequenced DNA is TGTGCCAGCAGCGCTCAGAGGACTGAAGCTTTCTTT.